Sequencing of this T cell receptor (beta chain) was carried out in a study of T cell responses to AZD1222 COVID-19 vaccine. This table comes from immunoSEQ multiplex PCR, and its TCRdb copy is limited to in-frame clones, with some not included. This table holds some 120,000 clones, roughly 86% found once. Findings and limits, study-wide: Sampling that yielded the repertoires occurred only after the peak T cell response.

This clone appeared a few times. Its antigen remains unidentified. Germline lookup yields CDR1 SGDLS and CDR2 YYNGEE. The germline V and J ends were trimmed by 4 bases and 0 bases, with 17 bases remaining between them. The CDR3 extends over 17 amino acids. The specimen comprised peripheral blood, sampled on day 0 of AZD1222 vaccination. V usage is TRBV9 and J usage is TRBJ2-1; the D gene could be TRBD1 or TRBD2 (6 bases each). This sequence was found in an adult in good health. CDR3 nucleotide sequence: TGTGCCAGCAGCTATAAGCTGGGGGGCCCCTCCTACAATGAGCAGTTCTTC. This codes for CASSYKLGGPSYNEQFF.